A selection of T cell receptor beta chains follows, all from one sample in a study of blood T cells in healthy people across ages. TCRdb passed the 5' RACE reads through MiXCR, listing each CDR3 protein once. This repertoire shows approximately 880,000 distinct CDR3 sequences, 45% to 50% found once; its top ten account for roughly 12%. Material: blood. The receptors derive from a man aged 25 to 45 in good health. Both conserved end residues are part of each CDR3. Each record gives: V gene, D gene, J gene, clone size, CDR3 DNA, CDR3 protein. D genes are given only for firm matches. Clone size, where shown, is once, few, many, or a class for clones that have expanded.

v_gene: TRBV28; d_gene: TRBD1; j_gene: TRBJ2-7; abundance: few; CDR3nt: TGTGCCATCCAGGGGGATGACAACTCCTACGAGCAGTACTTC; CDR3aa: CAIQGDDNSYEQYF
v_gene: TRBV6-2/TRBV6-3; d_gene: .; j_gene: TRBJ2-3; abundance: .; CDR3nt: TGTGCCAGCAGAAACACAATTACGCAGTATTTT; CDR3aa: CASRNTITQYF
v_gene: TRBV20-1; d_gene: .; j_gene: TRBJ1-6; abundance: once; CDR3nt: TGCAGTGCGCCGGTGACAGCTAGGTCACCCCTCCACTTT; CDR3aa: CSAPVTARSPLHF
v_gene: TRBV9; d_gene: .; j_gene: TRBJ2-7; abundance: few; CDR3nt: TGTGCCAGCAGCGTAGCGGCTAGCTGGGATCCCTACGAGCAGTACTTC; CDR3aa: CASSVAASWDPYEQYF
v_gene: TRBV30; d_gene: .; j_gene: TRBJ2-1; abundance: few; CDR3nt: TGTGCCTGGGGGGTGGGGCCAGTATCCTACAATGAGCAGTTCTTC; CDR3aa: CAWGVGPVSYNEQFF
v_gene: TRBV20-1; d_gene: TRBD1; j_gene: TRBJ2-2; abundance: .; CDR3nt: TGCGGGGTGGGGACAGCGAACACCGGGGAGCTGTTTTTT; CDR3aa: CGVGTANTGELFF
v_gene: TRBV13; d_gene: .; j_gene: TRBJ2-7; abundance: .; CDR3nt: TGTGCCAGCAGCTCGACTAGTAAGTCCCACGAGCAGTACTTC; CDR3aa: CASSSTSKSHEQYF
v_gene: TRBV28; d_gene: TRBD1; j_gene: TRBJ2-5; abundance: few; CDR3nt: TGTGCCAGCAGTAAACGACAGGGTCAAGAGACCCAGTACTTC; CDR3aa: CASSKRQGQETQYF
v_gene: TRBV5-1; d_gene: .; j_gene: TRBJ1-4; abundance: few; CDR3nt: TGCGCCAGCTCCCGGGGGTGGGATCCAGGAGAAAAACTGTTTTTT; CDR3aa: CASSRGWDPGEKLFF
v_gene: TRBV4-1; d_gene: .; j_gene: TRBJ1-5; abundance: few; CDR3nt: TGCGCCAGCAGCCAAGATTCGGGAGCGGGTCAGCCCCAGCATTTT; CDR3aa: CASSQDSGAGQPQHF
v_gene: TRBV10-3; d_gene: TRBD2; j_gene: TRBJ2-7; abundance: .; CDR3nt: TGTGCCATCAGTGAGCCGCAGCGGGGAAACTCCTACGAGCAGTACTTC; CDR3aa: CAISEPQRGNSYEQYF
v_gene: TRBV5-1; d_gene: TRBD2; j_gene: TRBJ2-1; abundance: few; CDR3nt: TGCGCCAGCAGCTTGTGGAGCGGGGGCTCGAATGAGCAGTTCTTC; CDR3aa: CASSLWSGGSNEQFF
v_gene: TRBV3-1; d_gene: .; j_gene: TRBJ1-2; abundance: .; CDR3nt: TGTGCCAGCAGCCAAAGACGGGAAGGCTACACCTTC; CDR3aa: CASSQRREGYTF
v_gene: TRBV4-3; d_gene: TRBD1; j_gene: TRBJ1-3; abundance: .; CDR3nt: TGCGCCAGCAGCCCGTCGACAGGGGCTGGAAACACCATATATTTT; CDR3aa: CASSPSTGAGNTIYF
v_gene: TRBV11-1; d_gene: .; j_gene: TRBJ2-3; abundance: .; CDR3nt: TGTGCCAGCAGCTCCAGAACAGGGTTCGGCACAGATACGCAGTATTTT; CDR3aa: CASSSRTGFGTDTQYF
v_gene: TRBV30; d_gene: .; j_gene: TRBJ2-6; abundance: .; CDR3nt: TGTGCCTGGGGCCGCGGCTCTGGGGCCAACGTCCTGACTTTC; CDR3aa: CAWGRGSGANVLTF
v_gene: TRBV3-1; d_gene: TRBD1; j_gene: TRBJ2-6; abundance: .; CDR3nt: TGTGCCAGCAGCCAGTCGTGGCAGGGGGTCTCTGGGGCCAACGTCCTGACTTTC; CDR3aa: CASSQSWQGVSGANVLTF
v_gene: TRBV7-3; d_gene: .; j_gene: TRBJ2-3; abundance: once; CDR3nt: TGTGCCAGCAGCTCCAGACAGGGAGGAGATACGCAGTATTTT; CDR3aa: CASSSRQGGDTQYF
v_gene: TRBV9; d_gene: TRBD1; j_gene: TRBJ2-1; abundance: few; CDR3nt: TGTGCCAGCAGCGTATTAACAGGGGGCAATGGGGATGAGCAGTTCTTC; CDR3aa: CASSVLTGGNGDEQFF
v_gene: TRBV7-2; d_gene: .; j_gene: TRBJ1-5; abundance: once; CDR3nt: TGTGCCAGCAGCTTAGCGGTAGGGGCTCAGCCCCAGCATTTT; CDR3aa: CASSLAVGAQPQHF
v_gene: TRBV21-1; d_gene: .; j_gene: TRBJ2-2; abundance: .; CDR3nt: TGTGCCAGCCGAGCGACTAGCTCTGCCGGGGAGCTGTTTTTT; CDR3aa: CASRATSSAGELFF
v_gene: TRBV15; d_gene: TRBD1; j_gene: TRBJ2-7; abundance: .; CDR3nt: TGTGCCACCAGCAGAGCCGGCACAGGGGTCACCTCCTACGAGCAGTACTTC; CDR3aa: CATSRAGTGVTSYEQYF
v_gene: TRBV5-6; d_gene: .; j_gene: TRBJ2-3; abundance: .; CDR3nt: TGTGCCAGCAGCTTGTTGAGCCACAGGGTAGAAATAGGTACGCAGTATTTT; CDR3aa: CASSLLSHRVEIGTQYF
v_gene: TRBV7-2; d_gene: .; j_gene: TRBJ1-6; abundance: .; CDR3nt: TGTGCCAGCAGCTTACAGCAGCTAGGTTCACCCCTCCACTTT; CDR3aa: CASSLQQLGSPLHF
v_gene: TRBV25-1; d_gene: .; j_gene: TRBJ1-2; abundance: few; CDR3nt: TGTGCCAGCAGTCCACGACCGGGCGGCTACACCTTC; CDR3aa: CASSPRPGGYTF
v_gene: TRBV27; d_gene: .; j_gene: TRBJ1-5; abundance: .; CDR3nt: TGTGCCAGCACCCCGAGGGGCTCCACAAATCAGCCCCAGCATTTT; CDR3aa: CASTPRGSTNQPQHF
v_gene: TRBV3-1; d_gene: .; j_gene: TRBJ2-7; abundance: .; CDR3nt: TGTGCCAGCAGCCATACAGGAGGGGGCGACGAGCAGTACTTC; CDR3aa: CASSHTGGGDEQYF
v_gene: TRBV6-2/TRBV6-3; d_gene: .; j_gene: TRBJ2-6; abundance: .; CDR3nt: TGTGCCAGCACTGACGACAGGCTGAGCTCTGGGGCCAACGTCCTGACTTTC; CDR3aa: CASTDDRLSSGANVLTF
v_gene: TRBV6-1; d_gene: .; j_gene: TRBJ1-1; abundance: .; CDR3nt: TGTGCCAGCAGGAGACAGGCGGAAAACACTGAAGCTTTCTTT; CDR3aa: CASRRQAENTEAFF
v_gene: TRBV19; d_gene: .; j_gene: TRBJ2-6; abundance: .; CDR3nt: TGTGCCAGTAGTATAGGCTCCTCTGGGGCCAACGTCCTGACTTTC; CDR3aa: CASSIGSSGANVLTF
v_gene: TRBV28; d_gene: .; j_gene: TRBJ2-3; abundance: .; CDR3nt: TGTGCCAGCAGTTCACCGGACAATGTGAGGGCAGATACGCAGTATTTT; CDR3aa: CASSSPDNVRADTQYF
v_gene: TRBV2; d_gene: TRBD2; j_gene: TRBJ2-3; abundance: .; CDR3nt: TGTGCCAGCAGTGAAGCGACTAGCGGGGGTAGCACAGATACGCAGTATTTT; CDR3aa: CASSEATSGGSTDTQYF
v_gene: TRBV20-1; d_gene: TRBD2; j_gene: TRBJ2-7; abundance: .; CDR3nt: TGCAGTGCTAGAGATACTAGCGGGTTGTCCTACGAGCAGTACTTC; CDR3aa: CSARDTSGLSYEQYF
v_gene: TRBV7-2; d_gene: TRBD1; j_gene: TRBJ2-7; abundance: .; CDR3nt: TGTGCCAGCAGCTTTACCGGGACAGGGCCCGAGCAGTACTTC; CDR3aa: CASSFTGTGPEQYF
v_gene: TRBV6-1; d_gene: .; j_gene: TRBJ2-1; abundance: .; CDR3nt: TGTGCCAGCAAACCAACAGTCAGCTCCTACAATGAGCAGTTCTTC; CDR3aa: CASKPTVSSYNEQFF
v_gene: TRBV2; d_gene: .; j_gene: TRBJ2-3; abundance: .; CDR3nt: TGTGCCAGCAGTGAAGCGCTTCCGGTAGCGACCAGCACAGATACGCAGTATTTT; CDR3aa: CASSEALPVATSTDTQYF
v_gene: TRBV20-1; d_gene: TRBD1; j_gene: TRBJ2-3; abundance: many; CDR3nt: TGCAGTGCGCCGACAGGGAATACGCAGTATTTT; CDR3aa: CSAPTGNTQYF
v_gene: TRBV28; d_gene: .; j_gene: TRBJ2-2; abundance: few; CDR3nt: TGTGCCAGCAGGGGCAACTCGAACACCGGGGAGCTGTTTTTT; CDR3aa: CASRGNSNTGELFF
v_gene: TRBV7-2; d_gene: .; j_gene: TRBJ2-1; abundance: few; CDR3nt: TGTGCCAGCAGCTTAACGAGGAACGCAGGCTACAATGAGCAGTTCTTC; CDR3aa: CASSLTRNAGYNEQFF
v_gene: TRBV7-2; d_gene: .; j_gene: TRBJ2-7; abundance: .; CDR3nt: TGTGCCAGCAGCTCACAGGCCTCCTACGAGCAGTACTTC; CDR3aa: CASSSQASYEQYF
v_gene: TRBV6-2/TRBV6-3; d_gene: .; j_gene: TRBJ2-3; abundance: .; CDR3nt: TGTGCCAGCACGGAGTCCTATACGCAGTATTTT; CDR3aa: CASTESYTQYF
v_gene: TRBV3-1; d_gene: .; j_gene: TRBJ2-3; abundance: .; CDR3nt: TGTGCCAGCAGCCAGTGGGGATCGGCTACAGATACGCAGTATTTT; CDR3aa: CASSQWGSATDTQYF
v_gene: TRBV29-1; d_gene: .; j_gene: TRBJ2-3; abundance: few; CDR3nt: TGCAGCGTTGACAGGGCTGGAGATACGCAGTATTTT; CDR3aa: CSVDRAGDTQYF
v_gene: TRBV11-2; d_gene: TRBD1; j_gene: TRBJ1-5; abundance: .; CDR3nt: TGTGCCAGCAGCCATGACAGGGGTGGCAATCAGCCCCAGCATTTT; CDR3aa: CASSHDRGGNQPQHF
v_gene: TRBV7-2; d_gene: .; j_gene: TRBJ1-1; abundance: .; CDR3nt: TGTGCCAGCAGCTTAGAAGGTTTTCGGGCTTTCTTT; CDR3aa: CASSLEGFRAFF
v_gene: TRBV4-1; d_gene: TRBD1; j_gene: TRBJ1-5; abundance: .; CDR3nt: TGCGCCAGCAGCCTCGAGACAGGGGGCCGCAATCAGCCCCAGCATTTT; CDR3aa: CASSLETGGRNQPQHF
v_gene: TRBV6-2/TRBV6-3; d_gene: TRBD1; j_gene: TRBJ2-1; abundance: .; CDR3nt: TGTGCCAGCAGTAACGGGGGGACAGGGGGCTATGAGCAGTTCTTC; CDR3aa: CASSNGGTGGYEQFF
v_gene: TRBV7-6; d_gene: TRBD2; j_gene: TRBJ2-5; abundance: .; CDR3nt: TGTGCCAGCAGCTTAGACTTCCTAGCGGGGACCCAGTACTTC; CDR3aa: CASSLDFLAGTQYF
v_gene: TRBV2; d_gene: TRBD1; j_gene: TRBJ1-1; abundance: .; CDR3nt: TGTGCCAGCAGGCCCGGGACAGGGAACACTGAAGCTTTCTTT; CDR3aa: CASRPGTGNTEAFF
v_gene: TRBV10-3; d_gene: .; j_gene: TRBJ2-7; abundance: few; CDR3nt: TGTGCCATCAGTGAGTCGACTTATCGCGGCGAGCAGTACTTC; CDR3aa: CAISESTYRGEQYF
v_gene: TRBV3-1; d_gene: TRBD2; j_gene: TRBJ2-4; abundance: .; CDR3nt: TGTGCCAGCAGCCAAGCAGCGGGGGACTTTGCGCAGTACTTC; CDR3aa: CASSQAAGDFAQYF
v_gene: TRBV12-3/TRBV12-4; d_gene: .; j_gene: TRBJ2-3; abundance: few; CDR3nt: TGTGCCAGCAGTATTGGCAGCCCAGATACGCAGTATTTT; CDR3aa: CASSIGSPDTQYF